This TCR beta chain was profiled in a study of T cells in Graves' hyperthyroidism and ophthalmopathy. About this clonotype itself: Its antigen remains unknown.

Germline values: CDR1 SQVTM, CDR2 ANQGSEA. Trimming shortened V by 8 bases and J by 1 base, and 14 bases separated the two germline ends. The CDR3 is 13 residues long. The study, taken as a whole, reports: The majority of expanded thyroid clonotypes above 0.001 also appeared in blood. Ophthalmopathy was model-predicted a median approximately six months pre-onset.

Researchers amplified the TCR beta CDR3 regions from RNA transcripts. Primed by the HTBI set, a first-round RT-PCR was run on the TCR CDR3. TCRdb redid the calling of the multiplex PCR reads with MiXCR, one entry per CDR3 protein. The repertoire has 450,000 to 700,000 distinct CDR3 sequences, about half of them found once; the top ten carry roughly 8.2%. This TCR came from a woman between 18 and 29 years old with Graves' hyperthyroidism. The V and J genes are TRBV29-1 and TRBJ2-5, with D unresolved. The sequencing sample was made of peripheral blood or thyroid tissue (not recorded which). DNA of the CDR3: TGCAGCTCCGTGGATTTACCCCAAGAGACCCAGTACTTC. Protein product: CSSVDLPQETQYF.